This T cell receptor (beta chain) was retrieved from a study of T cells in Graves' hyperthyroidism and ophthalmopathy. General study results and limits: Ophthalmopathy onset followed model prediction by a median around six months.

Not enrolled were patients with uncontrolled infection, other autoimmune disease, pregnancy or lactation. Clinical symptoms, serum thyroxine and TRAb, thyroid ultrasound and orbital computed tomography were used for the diagnoses. In the case of this clonotype: Antigen: not known.

The TCR beta CDR3 regions underwent amplification using RNA transcripts as the source. The study used the HTBI primer set for a first-round RT-PCR of the TCR CDR3. TCRdb used MiXCR to reprocess the multiplex PCR reads, holding one entry per CDR3 protein. The sample lists about 49,000 distinct CDR3 sequences; about 53% were seen once. Germline-derived CDR1 and CDR2 are DFQATT and SNEGSKA (reference sequence). This CDR3 is 15 amino acids long. The V gene end was trimmed by 3 bases and the J gene end by 0 bases; junction bases not matched to a gene: 7. The specimen was peripheral blood or thyroid tissue (not recorded which). This receptor was obtained from a man between 18 and 29 years old with Graves' hyperthyroidism. The rearrangement links TRBV20-1 to TRBJ1-2, with TRBD1 matching over 7 bases. The CDR3 here is CSASVPGQTNYGYTF. In nucleotides, the CDR3 is TGCAGTGCTAGTGTGCCGGGACAGACTAACTATGGCTACACCTTC.